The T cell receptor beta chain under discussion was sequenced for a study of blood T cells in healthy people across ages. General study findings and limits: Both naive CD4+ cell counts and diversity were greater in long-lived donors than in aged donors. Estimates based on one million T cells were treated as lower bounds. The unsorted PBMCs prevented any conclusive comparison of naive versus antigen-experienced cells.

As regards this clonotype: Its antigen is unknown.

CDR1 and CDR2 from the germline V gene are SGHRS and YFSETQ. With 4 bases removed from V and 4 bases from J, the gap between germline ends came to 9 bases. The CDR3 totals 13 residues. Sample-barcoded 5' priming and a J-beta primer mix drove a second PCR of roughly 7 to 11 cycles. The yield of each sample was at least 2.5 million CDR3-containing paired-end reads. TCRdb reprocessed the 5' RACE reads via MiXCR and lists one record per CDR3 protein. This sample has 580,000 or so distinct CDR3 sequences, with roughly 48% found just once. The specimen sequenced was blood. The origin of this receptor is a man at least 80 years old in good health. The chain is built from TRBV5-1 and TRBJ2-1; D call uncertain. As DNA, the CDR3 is TGCGCCAGCAGCCAAGGCATGTACAATGAGCAGTTCTTC. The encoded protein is CASSQGMYNEQFF.